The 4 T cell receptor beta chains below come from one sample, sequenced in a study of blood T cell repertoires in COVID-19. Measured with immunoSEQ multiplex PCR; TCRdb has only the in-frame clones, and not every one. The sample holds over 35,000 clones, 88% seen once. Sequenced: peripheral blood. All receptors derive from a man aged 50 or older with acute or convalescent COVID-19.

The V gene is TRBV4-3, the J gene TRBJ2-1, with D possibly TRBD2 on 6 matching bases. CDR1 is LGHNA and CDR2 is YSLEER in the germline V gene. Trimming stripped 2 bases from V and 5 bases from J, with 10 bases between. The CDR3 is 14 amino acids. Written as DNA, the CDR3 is TGCGCCAGCAGCCAAAGTGCGGGGAACAATGAGCAGTTCTTC. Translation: CASSQSAGNNEQFF.

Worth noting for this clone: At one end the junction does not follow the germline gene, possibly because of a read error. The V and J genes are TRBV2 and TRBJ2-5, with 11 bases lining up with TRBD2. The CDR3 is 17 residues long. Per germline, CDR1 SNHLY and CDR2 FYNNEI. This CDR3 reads CASSQASGGTTQETQYF. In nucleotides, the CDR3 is TGTGCCAGCAGTCAAGCTAGCGGGGGGACCACACAAGAGACCCAGTACTTC.

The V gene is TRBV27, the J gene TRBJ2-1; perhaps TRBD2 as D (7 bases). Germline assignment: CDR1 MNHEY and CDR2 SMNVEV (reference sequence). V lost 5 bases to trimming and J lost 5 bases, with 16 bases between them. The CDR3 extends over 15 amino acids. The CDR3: CASSPLGGGDNEQFF. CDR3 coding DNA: TGTGCCAGCAGTCCCCTAGGGGGAGGGGACAATGAGCAGTTCTTC.

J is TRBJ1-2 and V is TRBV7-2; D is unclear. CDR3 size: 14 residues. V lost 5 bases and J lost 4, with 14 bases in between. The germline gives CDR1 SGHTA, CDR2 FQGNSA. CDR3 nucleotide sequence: TGTGCCAGCAGCCCTAGCCAGCGAGTCTATGGCTACACCTTC. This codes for CASSPSQRVYGYTF.